A selection of T cell receptor beta chains follows, all from one sample in a study of neoadjuvant anti-PD-1 for oral cavity cancer. Sequencing was performed with immunoSEQ multiplex PCR; in TCRdb, only in-frame clones are kept and a portion is missing. The sample lists about 7,800 clones, about two thirds occurring once. This material consisted of PBMCs, taken after nivolumab (anti-PD-1) treatment. The receptors here all came from a person aged 35-79 years with oral cavity squamous cell carcinoma. Both conserved end residues are part of each CDR3. The D gene is left open where the match is weak. Size tells how often a clone was seen (once, few, many) or the class of an expanded clone, and some rows leave it out.

cdr3_nt cdr3_aa j_call v_call clone_size d_call
TGTGCCAGCAGAAAAGAGTGGAGCTCCTACGAGCAGTACTTC CASRKEWSSYEQYF TRBJ2-7 TRBV2 . .
TGTGCCAGCCCTACCCTAGGGACCAATGAGCAGTTCTTC CASPTLGTNEQFF TRBJ2-1 TRBV2 . .
TGTGCCAGCAGTTCCTCTGGAGCGGGGCTCACAGATACGCAGTATTTT CASSSSGAGLTDTQYF TRBJ2-3 TRBV13 . TRBD2
TGTGCCTGGAGCTCATCTTTAACGGCGAGCAATCAGCCCCAGCATTTT CAWSSSLTASNQPQHF TRBJ1-5 TRBV30 once .
TGCGCCAGCACTGGGGATAGCGGGGGGCCGTCAGATACGCAGTATTTT CASTGDSGGPSDTQYF TRBJ2-3 TRBV10-2 . TRBD2
TGTGCCAGCAGACGAGCAACTAATGAAAAACTGTTTTTT CASRRATNEKLFF TRBJ1-4 TRBV11-2 . .
TGTGCCAGCAGGTACAGGGTTGGCACTGAAGCTTTCTTT CASRYRVGTEAFF TRBJ1-1 TRBV28 . .
TGTGCCAGCAGCTTAGGCGGGGGCGCGCAGTATTTT CASSLGGGAQYF TRBJ2-3 TRBV7-9 once .
TGTGCCAGCAGTTTCGAGAGCAATCAGCCCCAGCATTTT CASSFESNQPQHF TRBJ1-5 TRBV27 . .
TGTGCCACCAGCAGAGGCTTCTCGGAAGAGACCCAGTACTTC CATSRGFSEETQYF TRBJ2-5 TRBV15 . .
TGTGCCAGCAGCTTAGGAGGCACAGGATACGAGCAGTACTTC CASSLGGTGYEQYF TRBJ2-7 TRBV7-2 . .
TGCAGCGCCCTGGGAGGAGCTTCTAGCACAGATACGCAGTATTTT CSALGGASSTDTQYF TRBJ2-3 TRBV29-1 . .
TGCAGCGCCTCCAATGGTGCCGGCCGCAATCAGCCCCAGCATTTT CSASNGAGRNQPQHF TRBJ1-5 TRBV29-1 . .
TGTGCCAGCAGCCCTCTAATACAGGGAGCCGGAAACACCATATATTTT CASSPLIQGAGNTIYF TRBJ1-3 TRBV6-6 . .
TGTGCCAGCAGTTTCCTGAAAGGGGGGACCGGGGAGCTGTTTTTT CASSFLKGGTGELFF TRBJ2-2 TRBV6-5 . .
TGTGCCAGCAGCTTAGCAGAACCAATTGGTGGCTACACCTTC CASSLAEPIGGYTF TRBJ1-2 TRBV7-9 . .
TGTGCCAGCAGCTTATCAGTTAGGCCCACGCACTACGAGCAGTACTTC CASSLSVRPTHYEQYF TRBJ2-7 TRBV7-2 . .
TGTGCCAGCAGCCGAGCGGGGGCCTTTTACAATGAGCAGTTCTTC CASSRAGAFYNEQFF TRBJ2-1 TRBV28 few TRBD2
TGTGCCACCAGCAGAAGGGAATTTGGCAATCAGCCCCAGCATTTT CATSRREFGNQPQHF TRBJ1-5 TRBV15 . .
TGTGCCAGCTCACCACGTATAGGGAACAATGAGCAGTTCTTC CASSPRIGNNEQFF TRBJ2-1 TRBV18 few .
TGCGCCAGCGCGGAGCGAGACTCTGGAAACACCATATATTTT CASAERDSGNTIYF TRBJ1-3 TRBV5-1 . .
TGTGCCAGCAGCTTAAGGGCAGGGGGAGGAGAAGCAGATACGCAGTATTTT CASSLRAGGGEADTQYF TRBJ2-3 TRBV7-2 . .
TGTGCCTGGAGTGTGCAGGGGCTGGAAAAACTGTTTTTT CAWSVQGLEKLFF TRBJ1-4 TRBV30 . .
TGTGCCAGCAGAACGACAGGCGACTATGGCTACACCTTC CASRTTGDYGYTF TRBJ1-2 TRBV2 . .
TGTGGCACAGCCCCCATCTCTGGAAACACCATATATTTT CGTAPISGNTIYF TRBJ1-3 TRBV11-2 . .
TGTGCCAGCAGCACAACCCAGGGGGTCGGCAAAGCTTTCTTT CASSTTQGVGKAFF TRBJ1-1 TRBV11-2 . TRBD1
TGTGCCAGCAGTGAAGGTGACTCTGGAAACACCATATATTTT CASSEGDSGNTIYF TRBJ1-3 TRBV2 . .
TGTGCCTGGAGTGTACTAGCGGGGGACACCGGGGAGCTGTTTTTT CAWSVLAGDTGELFF TRBJ2-2 TRBV30 . TRBD2
TGTGCCAGCAGTCGACCGGGACAGAGCTATGGCTACACCTTC CASSRPGQSYGYTF TRBJ1-2 TRBV28 . TRBD1
TGTGCCTGGAGCCCCCATGACCCGGGGACCGGGGAGCTGTTTTTT CAWSPHDPGTGELFF TRBJ2-2 TRBV30 . .
TGTGCCAGCATCCCGGGGGGGACCTCCTACAATGAGCAGTTCTTC CASIPGGTSYNEQFF TRBJ2-1 TRBV7-2 . TRBD2
TGTGCCAGCAGCTTGCTGAGGGAAACCGGGGAGCTGTTTTTT CASSLLRETGELFF TRBJ2-2 TRBV5-8 . .
TGTGCCAGCAGTTTATCTTCTGGGGATTACTCCTACGAGCAGTACTTC CASSLSSGDYSYEQYF TRBJ2-7 TRBV27 few .
TGTGCCAGCAGCTTGCGGAACACCGGGGAGCTGTTTTTT CASSLRNTGELFF TRBJ2-2 TRBV7-9 . .
TGTGCCAGCAGTCCTGGACTAGCAGCGACCCAGTACTTC CASSPGLAATQYF TRBJ2-5 TRBV28 . TRBD2
TGTGCCAGCGGACTAGCGGGCTCACTTGGGGAGACCCAGTACTTC CASGLAGSLGETQYF TRBJ2-5 TRBV2 . TRBD2
TGCGCCAGCAGCACAGGGGGGAACACTGAAGCTTTCTTT CASSTGGNTEAFF TRBJ1-1 TRBV5-1 . TRBD1
TGCGCCAGCAGTGGAGGGCCCGGGGAGACCCAGTACTTC CASSGGPGETQYF TRBJ2-5 TRBV10-1 . .
TGCAGTGCTAGCAGGGTAGGCTACACCTTC CSASRVGYTF TRBJ1-2 TRBV20-1 . .
TGTGCCAGCAGCTTAGAGGCTAGCCGGAAGAATTCACCCCTCCACTTT CASSLEASRKNSPLHF TRBJ1-6 TRBV7-6 . .
TGTGCCAGCAGTGAAGCTGGTGCAGGGTCGGGCTATGGCTACACCTTC CASSEAGAGSGYGYTF TRBJ1-2 TRBV2 . .
TGTGCCAGCAGTGGATACGGACAGGGTAATGAAAAACTGTTTTTT CASSGYGQGNEKLFF TRBJ1-4 TRBV6-1 once TRBD1
TGTGCCAGCAGCCCAGCCCCGGGACAGGCTGTAGGGCACTTC CASSPAPGQAVGHF TRBJ2-7 TRBV5-5 . TRBD1
TGTGCCAGCAGTTTGCCCCGCCCGGACAGCTCCTACGAGCAGTACTTC CASSLPRPDSSYEQYF TRBJ2-7 TRBV28 . .
TGTGCCAGCAGTTTAGGAAGACAGGGAAATGAAAAACTGTTTTTT CASSLGRQGNEKLFF TRBJ1-4 TRBV28 . TRBD1
TGCAGCGCGTGGGACAGCGGTAACTATGGCTACACCTTC CSAWDSGNYGYTF TRBJ1-2 TRBV29-1 few TRBD1
TGTGCCAGCAGCTTAGTCGGGACCTCTGGGGCCAACGTCCTGACTTTC CASSLVGTSGANVLTF TRBJ2-6 TRBV7-2 . .
TGCGCCAGCAGCCTACCAAGGGGGAGGTCTCCTAGGTCCTACGAGCAGTACTTC CASSLPRGRSPRSYEQYF TRBJ2-7 TRBV5-1 . .
TGTGCCAGCAGCTTTCAGGCTCGGTCTGAAGCTTTCTTT CASSFQARSEAFF TRBJ1-1 TRBV6-5 . .
TGTGCCACCAGCAGGGGCCAGGACAGGCAGGAGACCCAGTACTTC CATSRGQDRQETQYF TRBJ2-5 TRBV15 . TRBD1
TGTGCCACCAGCAGAGTGGGTGGCGTTGAAAAACTGTTTTTT CATSRVGGVEKLFF TRBJ1-4 TRBV15 . .